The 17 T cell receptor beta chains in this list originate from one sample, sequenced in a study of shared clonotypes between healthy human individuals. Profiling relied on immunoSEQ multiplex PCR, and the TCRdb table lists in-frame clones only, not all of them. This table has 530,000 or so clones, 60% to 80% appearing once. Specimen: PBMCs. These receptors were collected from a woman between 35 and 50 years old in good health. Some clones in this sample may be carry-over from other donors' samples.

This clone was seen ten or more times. Written as DNA, the CDR3 is TGCAGCGTTTCGTACAGGGGGCGGTGGAACACTGAAGCTTTCTTT. Translated, it gives CSVSYRGRWNTEAFF. The chain links TRBV29-1 to TRBJ1-1, with 9 bases identical to TRBD1. The CDR3 has 15 amino acids. Per the germline V gene, CDR1 is SQVTM and CDR2 is ANQGSEA. The V gene end was trimmed by 5 bases and the J gene end by 1 base; junction bases not matched to a gene: 8.

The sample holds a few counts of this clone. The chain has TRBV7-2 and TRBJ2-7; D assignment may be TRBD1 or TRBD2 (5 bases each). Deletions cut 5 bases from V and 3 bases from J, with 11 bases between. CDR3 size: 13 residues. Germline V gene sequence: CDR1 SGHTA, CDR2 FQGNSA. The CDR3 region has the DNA TGTGCCAGCAGCCGGGGACGGGACTACGAGCAGTACTTC. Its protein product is CASSRGRDYEQYF.

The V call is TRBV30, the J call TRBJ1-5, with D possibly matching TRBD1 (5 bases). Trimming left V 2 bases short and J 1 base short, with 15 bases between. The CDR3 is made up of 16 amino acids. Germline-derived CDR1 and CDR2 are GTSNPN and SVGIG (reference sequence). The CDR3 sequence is CAWSPPGHPSNQPQHF. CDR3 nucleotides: TGTGCCTGGAGTCCCCCGGGGCACCCGAGCAATCAGCCCCAGCATTTT. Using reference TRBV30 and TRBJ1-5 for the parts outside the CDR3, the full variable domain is SQTIHQWPATLVQPVGSPLSLECTVEGTSNPNLYWYRQAAGRGLQLLFYSVGIGQISSEVPQNLSASRPQDRQFILSSKKLLLSDSGFYLCAWSPPGHPSNQPQHFGDGTRLSIL.

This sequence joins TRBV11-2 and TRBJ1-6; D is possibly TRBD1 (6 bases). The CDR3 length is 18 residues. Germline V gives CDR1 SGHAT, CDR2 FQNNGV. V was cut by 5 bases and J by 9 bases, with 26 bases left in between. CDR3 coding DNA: TGTGCCAGCAGCACCCTCTACCGACAGGCGGGATATGGTTCACCCCTCCACTTT. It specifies CASSTLYRQAGYGSPLHF.

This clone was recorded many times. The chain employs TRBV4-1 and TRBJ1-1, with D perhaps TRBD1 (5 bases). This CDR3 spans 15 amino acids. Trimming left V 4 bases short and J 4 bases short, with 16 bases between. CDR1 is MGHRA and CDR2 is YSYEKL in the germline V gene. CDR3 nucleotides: TGCGCCAGCAGCCCGTTCAGCGGGGACGGCACTGAAGCTTTCTTT. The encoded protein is CASSPFSGDGTEAFF.

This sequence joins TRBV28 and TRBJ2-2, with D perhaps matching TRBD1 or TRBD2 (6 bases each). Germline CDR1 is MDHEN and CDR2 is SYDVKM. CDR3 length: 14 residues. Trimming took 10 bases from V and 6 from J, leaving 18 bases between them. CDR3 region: CATARRGASGELFF. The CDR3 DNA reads TGTGCCACCGCCCGGAGGGGGGCGTCCGGGGAGCTGTTTTTT.

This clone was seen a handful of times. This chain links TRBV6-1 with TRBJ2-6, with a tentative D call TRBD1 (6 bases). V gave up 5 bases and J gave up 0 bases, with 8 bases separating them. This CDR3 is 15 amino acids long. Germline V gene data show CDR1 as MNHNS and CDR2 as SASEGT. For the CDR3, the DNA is TGTGCCAGCAGTATGGACAGCTCTGGGGCCAACGTCCTGACTTTC. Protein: CASSMDSSGANVLTF.

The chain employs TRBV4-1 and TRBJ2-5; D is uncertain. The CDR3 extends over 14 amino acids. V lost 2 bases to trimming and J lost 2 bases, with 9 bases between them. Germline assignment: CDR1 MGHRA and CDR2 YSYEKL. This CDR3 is CASSQRHSQETQYF. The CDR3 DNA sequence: TGCGCCAGCAGCCAACGGCACAGTCAAGAGACCCAGTACTTC.

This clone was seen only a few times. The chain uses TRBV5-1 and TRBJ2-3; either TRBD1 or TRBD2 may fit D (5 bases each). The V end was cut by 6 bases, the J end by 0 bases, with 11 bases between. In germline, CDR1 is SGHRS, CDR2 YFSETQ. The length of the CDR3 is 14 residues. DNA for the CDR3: TGCGCCAGCATGAGGGGCGGGAGCACAGATACGCAGTATTTT. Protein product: CASMRGGSTDTQYF. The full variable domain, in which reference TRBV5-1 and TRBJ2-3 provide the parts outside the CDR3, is KAGVTQTPRYLIKTRGQQVTLSCSPISGHRSVSWYQQTPGQGLQFLFEYFSETQRNKGNFPGRFSGRQFSNSRSEMNVSTLELGDSALYLCASMRGGSTDTQYFGPGTRLTVL.

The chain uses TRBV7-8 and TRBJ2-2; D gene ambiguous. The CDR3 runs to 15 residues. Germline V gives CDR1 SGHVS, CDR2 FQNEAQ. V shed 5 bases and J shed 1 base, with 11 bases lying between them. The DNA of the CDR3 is TGTGCCAGCAGCCCCCGTAGGCGGAACACCGGGGAGCTGTTTTTT. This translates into CASSPRRRNTGELFF.

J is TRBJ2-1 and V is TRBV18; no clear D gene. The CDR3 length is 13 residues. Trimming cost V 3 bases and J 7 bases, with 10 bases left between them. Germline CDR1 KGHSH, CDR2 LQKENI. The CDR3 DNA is TGTGCCAGCTCACCCTCAGGTGATAATGAGCAGTTCTTC. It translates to CASSPSGDNEQFF.

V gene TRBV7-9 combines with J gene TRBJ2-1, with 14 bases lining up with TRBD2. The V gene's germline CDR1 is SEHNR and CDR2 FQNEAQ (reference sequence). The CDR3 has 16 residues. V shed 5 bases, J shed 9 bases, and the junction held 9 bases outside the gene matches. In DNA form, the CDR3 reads TGTGCCAGCAGCAGAGCCGGGACTAGCGGGAGAGGTGAGCAGTTCTTC. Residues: CASSRAGTSGRGEQFF. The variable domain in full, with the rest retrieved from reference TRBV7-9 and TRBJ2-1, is DTGVSQNPRHKITKRGQNVTFRCDPISEHNRLYWYRQTLGQGPEFLTYFQNEAQLEKSRLLSDRFSAERPKGSFSTLEIQRTEQGDSAMYLCASSRAGTSGRGEQFFGPGTRLTVL.

The chain's CDR3 is CASSDSWGQPDTQYF. CDR3 nucleotides: TGTGCCAGCAGTGACTCCTGGGGACAGCCAGATACGCAGTATTTT. J is TRBJ2-3 and V is TRBV6-4; TRBD1 agrees at 7 bases. CDR3 length: 15 residues. Trimming took 0 bases from V and 4 from J; bases not matched to a gene: 4. Germline loops: CDR1 MRHNA, CDR2 SNTAGT.

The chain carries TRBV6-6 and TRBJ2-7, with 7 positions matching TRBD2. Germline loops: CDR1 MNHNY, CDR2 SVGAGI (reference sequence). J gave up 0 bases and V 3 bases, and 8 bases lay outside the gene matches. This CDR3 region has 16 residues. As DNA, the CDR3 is TGTGCCAGCAGTTATTCCCTAGCGGTACGCTCCTACGAGCAGTACTTC. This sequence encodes CASSYSLAVRSYEQYF.

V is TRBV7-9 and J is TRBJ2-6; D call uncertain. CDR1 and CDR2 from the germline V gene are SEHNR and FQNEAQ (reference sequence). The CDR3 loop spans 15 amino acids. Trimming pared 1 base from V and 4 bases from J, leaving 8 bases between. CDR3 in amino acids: CASSLVVPGANVLTF. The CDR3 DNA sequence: TGTGCCAGCAGCTTAGTGGTTCCCGGGGCCAACGTCCTGACTTTC. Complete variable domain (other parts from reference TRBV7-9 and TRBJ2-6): DTGVSQNPRHKITKRGQNVTFRCDPISEHNRLYWYRQTLGQGPEFLTYFQNEAQLEKSRLLSDRFSAERPKGSFSTLEIQRTEQGDSAMYLCASSLVVPGANVLTFGAGSRLTVL.

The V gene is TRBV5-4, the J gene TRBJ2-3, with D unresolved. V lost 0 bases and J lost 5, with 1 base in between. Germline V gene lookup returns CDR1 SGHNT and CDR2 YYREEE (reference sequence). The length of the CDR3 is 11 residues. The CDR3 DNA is TGTGCCAGCAGCTTGGGAGATACGCAGTATTTT. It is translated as CASSLGDTQYF.

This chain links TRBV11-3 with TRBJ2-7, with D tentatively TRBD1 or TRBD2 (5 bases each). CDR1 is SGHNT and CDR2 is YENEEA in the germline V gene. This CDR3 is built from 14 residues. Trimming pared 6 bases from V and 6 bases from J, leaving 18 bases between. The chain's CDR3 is CASSLGPSNGEQYF. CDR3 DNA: TGTGCCAGCAGTCTGGGACCTTCCAACGGCGAGCAGTACTTC. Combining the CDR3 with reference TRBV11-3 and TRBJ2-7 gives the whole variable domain EAGVVQSPRYKIIEKKQPVAFWCNPISGHNTLYWYLQNLGQGPELLIRYENEEAVDDSQLPKDRFSAERLKGVDSTLKIQPAELGDSAVYLCASSLGPSNGEQYFGPGTRLTVT.